Sequencing of this T cell receptor beta chain was carried out in a study of cytomegalovirus exposure and HLA in healthy donors. Per germline, CDR1 SEHNR and CDR2 FQNEAQ (reference sequence). This CDR3 region has 14 residues. V was clipped by 4 bases and J by 7 bases; unmatched bases: 6. PCR involved 60 Vbeta and 13 Jbeta primers. Clones were sequenced by immunoSEQ multiplex PCR, and TCRdb holds only the in-frame ones, with some missing. This sample has over 150,000 clones, with 70% to 80% found just once. The TCR originated in a man aged 25 to 40 in good health and CMV-seropositive. Sequencing was performed on PBMCs. V and J are TRBV7-9 and TRBJ1-5; 8 nucleotides line up with TRBD1. The CDR3 loop is CASSSGTGSQPQHF. As DNA, the CDR3 is TGTGCCAGCAGCTCCGGGACAGGATCGCAGCCCCAGCATTTT.